These T cell receptor beta chains were read from a single sample in a study of siplizumab effects on memory and regulatory T cells. Only in-frame clones appear in the TCRdb table, and some are missing; sequencing was by immunoSEQ multiplex PCR. The data show about 100,000 clones, with about 94% seen just once and 1% to 1.5% held by the top ten. The specimen was non-Treg CD4+ T cells sorted from blood. The receptors originated from a human donor in good health. The conserved cysteine and the conserved F or W are not part of the CDR3 here. Each record gives: V gene, clone size, D gene, CDR3 protein. The D gene is left open where the match is weak. Clone sizes are given selectively: once, few, many, or a class where the clone is expanded.

V gene: TRBV5-4; clone size: NA; D gene: NA; CDR3 protein: ASSLGATEEQF
V gene: TRBV12-1; clone size: NA; D gene: NA; CDR3 protein: ASSSTIPLSNTGELF
V gene: TRBV28; clone size: NA; D gene: NA; CDR3 protein: ASSLSSSLYGYT
V gene: TRBV30; clone size: NA; D gene: NA; CDR3 protein: AWSRGGGDEKLF
V gene: TRBV10-3; clone size: NA; D gene: NA; CDR3 protein: AISDWGTLGNEQF
V gene: TRBV7-9; clone size: once; D gene: TRBD2; CDR3 protein: ASSSSIFGGRAFTDTQY
V gene: TRBV14; clone size: NA; D gene: NA; CDR3 protein: ASSKFVGDYGYT
V gene: TRBV2; clone size: once; D gene: NA; CDR3 protein: ASSGASYEQY
V gene: TRBV6-6; clone size: NA; D gene: NA; CDR3 protein: ASSYLGESTDTQY
V gene: TRBV19; clone size: NA; D gene: NA; CDR3 protein: ASSMPNGVGEQY
V gene: TRBV2; clone size: NA; D gene: TRBD1; CDR3 protein: ASSLQGAWQPQH
V gene: TRBV7-9; clone size: NA; D gene: NA; CDR3 protein: ASSLDYPDTQY
V gene: TRBV6-5; clone size: NA; D gene: NA; CDR3 protein: ASSYSKPGRGYGYT
V gene: TRBV9; clone size: NA; D gene: NA; CDR3 protein: ASSVEGSGNQPQH
V gene: TRBV7-9; clone size: NA; D gene: TRBD2; CDR3 protein: ASSPIGRERSYEQY
V gene: TRBV30; clone size: NA; D gene: NA; CDR3 protein: AWSPRGNTEAF
V gene: TRBV5-1; clone size: NA; D gene: NA; CDR3 protein: ASSLVQGDTEAF
V gene: TRBV19; clone size: NA; D gene: TRBD2; CDR3 protein: ASIFSGGNTGELF
V gene: TRBV2; clone size: NA; D gene: NA; CDR3 protein: ASSFSKTGNTIY